Listed below are T cell receptor beta chains from one sample, sequenced in a study of T cell changes during pregnancy in multiple sclerosis. TCRdb's copy holds only in-frame clones and misses some; the assay was immunoSEQ multiplex PCR. The table records about 68,000 clones, less than 95% of them present only once. Sequenced material: peripheral blood, taken in the third trimester of pregnancy. The source of these receptors is a female donor with multiple sclerosis, enrolled in a pregnancy study. Each CDR3 is given with its conserved first and last residue. The order of the fields is J gene, clone size, D gene, V gene, CDR3 DNA, CDR3 protein. D genes are given only for firm matches. The size field is filled for only some rows; it gives once, few, many or a size class.

>TRBJ1-3|NA|NA|TRBV10-1
TGCGCCAGCAGTGGAGACTCGTCTGGAAACACCATATATTTT
CASSGDSSGNTIYF
>TRBJ2-3|NA|TRBD2|TRBV19
TGTGCCAGTAGTCGTAGCGGGAGGGCCGGAGATACGCAGTATTTT
CASSRSGRAGDTQYF
>TRBJ1-1|NA|NA|TRBV10-3
TGTGCCATCAGTGAGTGGGGAGACGCTGAAGCTTTCTTT
CAISEWGDAEAFF
>TRBJ1-5|NA|TRBD1|TRBV19
TGTGCCAGTAGTATAGGACAGGGTACCCAGCCCCAGCATTTT
CASSIGQGTQPQHF
>TRBJ1-2|NA|TRBD1|TRBV7-2
TGTGCCAGCAGCTCCCAGGGACAGGGTTATGGCTACACCTTC
CASSSQGQGYGYTF
>TRBJ2-7|NA|NA|TRBV27
TGTGCCAGCAGCTTAAAATTCAGGGACTACGAGCAGTACTTC
CASSLKFRDYEQYF
>TRBJ1-5|NA|NA|TRBV30
TGTGCCTGGAGCCTTGGGGGGGCGCGGGACCAGCCCCAGCATTTT
CAWSLGGARDQPQHF
>TRBJ2-4|NA|NA|TRBV5-6
TGTGCCAGCACCGTACCGGGAGCCAAAAACATTCAGTACTTC
CASTVPGAKNIQYF
>TRBJ1-2|once|TRBD1|TRBV5-1
TGCGCCAGCAGCCCCCGGGACAGCCAACCCTATGGCTACACCTTC
CASSPRDSQPYGYTF
>TRBJ2-7|NA|TRBD1|TRBV5-1
TGCGCCAGCCGCCACGGACAGGGGGCCTACGAGCAGTACTTC
CASRHGQGAYEQYF
>TRBJ1-5|NA|TRBD1|TRBV5-6
TGTGCCAGCAGCTTCGGGGACAGGGGCTTCTCGCCCCAGCATTTT
CASSFGDRGFSPQHF
>TRBJ2-7|NA|NA|TRBV19
TGTGCCAGTAGTGTTGCGGGTAGCTCCTACGAGCAGTACTTC
CASSVAGSSYEQYF
>TRBJ1-1|NA|NA|TRBV7-8
TGTGCCAGCAGCTTAGTTACGGGATCCCCCACTGAAGCTTTCTTT
CASSLVTGSPTEAFF
>TRBJ2-3|NA|NA|TRBV27
TGTGCCAGCAGTTTTCCTCCTAGAGGAGGTACGCAGTATTTT
CASSFPPRGGTQYF
>TRBJ1-2|NA|NA|TRBV7-9
TGTGCCAGCAGTCAAACCGCGGCCGATGGCTACACCTTC
CASSQTAADGYTF
>TRBJ2-7|NA|TRBD2|TRBV19
TGTGCCAGTAGGGGACTGAGAGCGGGAGTGGGCTACGAGCAGTACTTC
CASRGLRAGVGYEQYF
>TRBJ2-7|NA|TRBD1|TRBV30
TGTGCCTGGGACACCTGGGCCAGGGGGTTACGCGAGCAGTACTTC
CAWDTWARGLREQYF
>TRBJ1-1|NA|NA|TRBV14
TGTGCCAGCAGCCAATGGGGCCCTGAAGCTTTCTTT
CASSQWGPEAFF
>TRBJ2-5|NA|NA|TRBV10-3
TGTGCCATCACCCGGGAAAGGGAAGAGACCCAGTACTTC
CAITREREETQYF
>TRBJ2-7|NA|NA|TRBV7-6
TGTGCCAGCAGCTTAGATGGGGTAGGCGGGACGCAGGCCGCTTACGAGCAGTACTTC
CASSLDGVGGTQAAYEQYF
>TRBJ1-2|NA|TRBD1|TRBV6-4
TGTGCCAGCAGTCCGGGGACAGGGGAGGTCGACGGCTACACCTTC
CASSPGTGEVDGYTF
>TRBJ1-1|NA|NA|TRBV30
TGTGCCTGGAATATGAACACTGAAGCTTTCTTT
CAWNMNTEAFF
>TRBJ2-3|NA|NA|TRBV2
TGTGCCAGCAGTGAAGCGTCTTCCTCAGATACGCAGTATTTT
CASSEASSSDTQYF
>TRBJ1-3|NA|TRBD1|TRBV2
TGTGCCAGCAGTGAAAGACAGGGAGGAAACACCATATATTTT
CASSERQGGNTIYF
>TRBJ2-1|NA|TRBD1|TRBV9
TGTGCCAGCAGCCAACAGGGGGGAGGTGGAAACAATGAGCAGTTCTTC
CASSQQGGGGNNEQFF
>TRBJ2-3|NA|NA|TRBV10-3
TGTGCCATCCGAGGGGGGGAATCAGATACGCAGTATTTT
CAIRGGESDTQYF
>TRBJ1-5|NA|TRBD1|TRBV6-1
TGTGCCAGCAGTGATGGGACAGCGTACAATCAGCCCCAGCATTTT
CASSDGTAYNQPQHF
>TRBJ1-1|NA|NA|TRBV18
TGTGCCAGCTCACCCGAGGGAGGGATATACACTGAAGCTTTCTTT
CASSPEGGIYTEAFF